These 2 T cell receptor beta chains share one sample of origin, sequenced in a study of cytomegalovirus exposure and HLA in healthy donors. PCR primers comprised 60 Vbeta and 13 Jbeta primers. Sequencing was performed with immunoSEQ multiplex PCR; in TCRdb, only in-frame clones are kept and a portion is missing. The sample lists around 120,000 clones; roughly three quarters were seen once. Sequenced input: PBMCs. The source of these receptors is a man aged 25-40 years in good health and CMV-seropositive.

This clone has only one observation. The V and J genes are TRBV12-2 and TRBJ2-1; TRBD1, the D gene given by the table, was not confirmed from the DNA. TRBV12-2 is recorded as a pseudogene. The CDR3 runs to 13 residues. CDR3 region: CASRLDRGNEQFF. The DNA of the CDR3 is TGTGCAAGTCGCTTAGACAGGGGGAATGAGCAGTTCTTC.

The V call is TRBV28, the J call TRBJ2-1; D perhaps matches TRBD2 (7 bases). Germline CDR1 MDHEN, CDR2 SYDVKM. V was cut by 7 bases and J by 11 bases, with 24 bases left in between. The CDR3 has 15 residues. The CDR3 nucleotides are TGTGCCAGCAAAAGGGGGGGGTTTAGCGGGCTAAAGCAGTTCTTC. Amino acid sequence: CASKRGGFSGLKQFF.